The entry that follows covers one T cell receptor (beta chain) sequence. In the authors' methods: Amplification with reference gene primers provided the estimates of nucleated cell counts. TCRdb's table, derived via immunoSEQ multiplex PCR, lists solely in-frame clones and lacks some. V and J calls and clone size come straight from that table; D and trimming were deduced from the DNA. Of over 85,000 clones listed, more than 90% are singletons. Deletions cut 3 bases from V and 7 bases from J, with 10 bases between. CDR3 size: 12 residues. CDR1 is SGDLS, CDR2 YYNGEE, per germline. This sample was taken from a study of blood T cell repertoires in COVID-19. Overall study context: Researchers got acute and convalescent COVID-19 samples from the United States, Italy and Spain. Nucleic acid was either cDNA or gDNA, and it came from T cells, B-cell-depleted T cells, or PBMCs.

Seattle patients were enrolled during active infection and followed longitudinally. This receptor was taken from a woman aged 45-59 years with COVID-19, enrolled during active disease. V is TRBV9 and J is TRBJ1-2; possible D gene TRBD1, 6 bases. Sequencing input: peripheral blood. The chain's CDR3 is CASSGGGLGYTF. In DNA, the CDR3 is TGTGCCAGCAGCGGGGGGGGCCTTGGCTACACCTTC.